This T cell receptor beta chain was sequenced during a study of beta chain features in type 1 diabetes. Sequencing targeted expressed TCRB transcripts, as all isolated RNA had been reverse transcribed. Naive, central memory and regulatory T cell samples averaged about 3.3 million immunoSEQ reads each. Profiled with immunoSEQ multiplex PCR; TCRdb holds only in-frame clones, not every one. The top ten hold about 0.018% of the sample, which has about 240,000 clones, approximately 15% seen once. CDR3 length equals 15 residues. Trimming took 0 bases from V and 2 from J, leaving 11 bases between them. Germline V gene data show CDR1 as GTSNPN and CDR2 as SVGIG (reference sequence). About this clone: Antigen unknown.

Study results and caveats: The cDNA sequencing approach could over-represent high-TCR-expressing cells. For patients, the naive, central memory and Treg TCRB repertoires appeared more alike than for healthy donors. Moderately but significantly shorter TCRB CDR3s were found in Type 1 diabetes patients in all four CD4+ subsets.

The sequenced sample consisted of naive CD4+ T cells from blood. The TCR was taken from a young man with type 1 diabetes. The V gene is TRBV30, the J gene TRBJ1-3; D is ambiguous. The CDR3 region is CAWSVTLKAGNTIYF. For the CDR3, the DNA is TGTGCCTGGAGTGTAACACTAAAGGCTGGAAACACCATATATTTT.